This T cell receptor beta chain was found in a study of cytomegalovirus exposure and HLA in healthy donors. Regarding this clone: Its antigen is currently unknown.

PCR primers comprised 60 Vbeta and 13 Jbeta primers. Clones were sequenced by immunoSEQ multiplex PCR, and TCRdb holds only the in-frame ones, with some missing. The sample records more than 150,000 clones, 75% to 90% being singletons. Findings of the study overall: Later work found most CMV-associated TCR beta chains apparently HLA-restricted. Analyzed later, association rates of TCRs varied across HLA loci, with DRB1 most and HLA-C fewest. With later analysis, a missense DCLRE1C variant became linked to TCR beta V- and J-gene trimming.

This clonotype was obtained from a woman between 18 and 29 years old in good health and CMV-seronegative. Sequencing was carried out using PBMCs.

CDR3 DNA: TGTGCCAGCAGCTTATTGACAGGGTCCTCTAACTATGGCTACACCTTC. It encodes CASSLLTGSSNYGYTF. V gene TRBV7-9 combines with J gene TRBJ1-2, with 7 nucleotides matching TRBD1. With V trimmed by 2 bases and J by 0 bases, 6 bases remained unmatched. The CDR3 spans 16 residues. Germline CDR1 is SEHNR and CDR2 is FQNEAQ (reference sequence).